This entry lists 14 T cell receptor beta chains sequenced from one sample in a study of cytomegalovirus exposure and HLA in healthy donors (dated by TCRdb to 2017 to 2019). The method was the immunoSEQ multiplex PCR assay. The multiplex PCR relied on a mix of 60 forward primers for TCR Vbeta segments and 13 reverse primers for TCR Jbeta segments. TCRdb obtained this table from immuneACCESS and retained in-frame rearrangements with V and J assigned. These tables miss some clones; where compared with another copy, unresolved V genes account for less than half of the shortfall, and the remainder is unexplained. The table for this sample lists 130,000 or so clones; roughly three fifths of them were counted only once. The top ten constitute about 8.9% of the sample. Sequencing was performed on PBMCs. These receptors were obtained from a woman aged 40 to 50 in good health and CMV-seropositive.

The rearrangement links TRBV9 to TRBJ2-3, with D unresolved. The CDR3 spans 15 residues. Germline loops: CDR1 SGDLS, CDR2 YYNGEE. The V and J ends lost 0 bases and 8 bases respectively, with 16 bases between them. CDR3 region: CASSVDAHSPPTQYF. The CDR3 DNA sequence: TGTGCCAGCAGCGTAGATGCGCACTCCCCTCCTACGCAGTATTTT. Drawing the rest from reference TRBV9 and TRBJ2-3, the complete variable domain is DSGVTQTPKHLITATGQRVTLRCSPRSGDLSVYWYQQSLDQGLQFLIQYYNGEERAKGNILERFSAQQFPDLHSELNLSSLELGDSALYFCASSVDAHSPPTQYFGPGTRLTVL.

As regards this clone: The same CDR3 is also encoded by other DNA sequences in this sample. V gene TRBV18 combines with J gene TRBJ2-3; 9 nucleotides line up with TRBD2. Looked up from germline, CDR1 is KGHSH and CDR2 is LQKENI. Trimming at V came to 3 bases and at J to 3 bases, leaving 4 bases not matched to a gene. This CDR3 contains 15 residues. The CDR3 is CASSPPGLATDTQYF. The CDR3 DNA follows: TGTGCCAGCTCACCTCCAGGACTAGCGACAGATACGCAGTATTTT.

J is TRBJ2-1 and V is TRBV5-1; 12 positions agree with TRBD2. V shed 1 base, J shed 15 bases, and the junction held 8 bases outside the gene matches. This CDR3 region has 14 residues. Germline loops: CDR1 SGHRS, CDR2 YFSETQ. CDR3 in DNA: TGCGCCAGCAGCTTGACTAGCGGGGGGTTAGGTCCGTTCTTC. This codes for CASSLTSGGLGPFF.

Turning to this clone: A read error may account for a junction end that differs from germline. This chain uses TRBV19 with TRBJ1-5; no definite D call. The CDR3 is 13 residues long. The germline CDR1 and CDR2 sequences are LNHDA and SQIVND (reference sequence). CDR3 nucleotides: TGTGCCAGTAGTCTAGACACTTATCAGCCCCAGCATTTT. This codes for CASSLDTYQPQHF. Full variable domain (missing parts from reference TRBV19 and TRBJ1-5): DGGITQSPKYLFRKEGQNVTLSCEQNLNHDAMYWYRQDPGQGLRLIYYSQIVNDFQKGDIAEGYSVSREKKESFPLTVTSAQKNPTAFYLCASSLDTYQPQHFGDGTRLSIL.

The rearrangement joins TRBV30 to TRBJ1-1; D gene uncertain. The germline V gene encodes CDR1 GTSNPN and CDR2 SVGIG (reference sequence). Trimming left V 2 bases short and J 0 bases short, with 7 bases between. The CDR3 spans 13 residues. For the CDR3, the DNA is TGTGCCTGGAGTCCCACAATGAACACTGAAGCTTTCTTT. It yields the protein CAWSPTMNTEAFF.

This chain uses TRBV30 with TRBJ1-6, with 7 nucleotides matching TRBD1. Trimming took 4 bases from V and 10 from J; bases not matched to a gene: 7. Germline loops: CDR1 GTSNPN, CDR2 SVGIG (reference sequence). This CDR3 is 13 amino acids long. The CDR3 loop is CAWTTGLNSPLHF. In DNA form, the CDR3 reads TGTGCCTGGACGACAGGGTTGAACTCACCCCTCCACTTT. Full variable domain (missing parts from reference TRBV30 and TRBJ1-6): SQTIHQWPATLVQPVGSPLSLECTVEGTSNPNLYWYRQAAGRGLQLLFYSVGIGQISSEVPQNLSASRPQDRQFILSSKKLLLSDSGFYLCAWTTGLNSPLHFGNGTRLTVT.

The chain has TRBV2 and TRBJ2-7; tentative D call: TRBD1 (7 bases). The CDR3 runs to 15 residues. V gave up 6 bases and J gave up 5 bases, with 20 bases separating them. Germline CDR1 reads SNHLY; CDR2 reads FYNNEI. The CDR3 region is CASRGGRTGGDEQYF. CDR3 in DNA: TGTGCCAGCAGAGGGGGGAGGACAGGCGGTGACGAGCAGTACTTC.

This clone was observed a few times. The chain uses TRBV7-9 and TRBJ2-1; 8 bases fit TRBD2. This CDR3 has 17 amino acids. Losses at the gene ends were 4 bases for V and 3 bases for J; bases not matched to a gene: 11. Germline V gives CDR1 SEHNR, CDR2 FQNEAQ (reference sequence). The DNA for the CDR3 is TGTGCCAGCAGCTCCCGCGGGGGGACACTGAACTACAATGAGCAGTTCTTC. This sequence encodes CASSSRGGTLNYNEQFF.

The chain recombines TRBV5-1 with TRBJ2-2; 9 nucleotides align to TRBD2. CDR1 and CDR2 (germline): SGHRS, YFSETQ. This CDR3 is 14 amino acids long. The trim removed 1 base at V and 7 bases at J, leaving 2 bases unmatched. This chain's CDR3 is CASSLSGGHGELFF. CDR3 DNA sequence: TGCGCCAGCAGCTTGAGCGGGGGGCACGGGGAGCTGTTTTTT. Full variable domain (rest looked up from reference TRBV5-1 and TRBJ2-2): KAGVTQTPRYLIKTRGQQVTLSCSPISGHRSVSWYQQTPGQGLQFLFEYFSETQRNKGNFPGRFSGRQFSNSRSEMNVSTLELGDSALYLCASSLSGGHGELFFGEGSRLTVL.

The chain recombines TRBV14 with TRBJ1-5; 8 bases line up with TRBD1. This CDR3 region has 14 residues. J was trimmed by 5 bases and V by 5 bases; bases with no gene match: 5. CDR1 and CDR2 (germline): SGHDN, FVKESK. Here the CDR3 reads CASSADRAYQPQHF. The DNA for the CDR3 is TGTGCCAGCAGCGCGGACAGGGCCTATCAGCCCCAGCATTTT.

The chain links TRBV6-5 to TRBJ2-2, with 10 bases fitting TRBD2. V was clipped by 5 bases and J by 7 bases; unmatched bases: 7. Germline CDR1 is MNHEY and CDR2 is SVGAGI. The CDR3 runs 15 residues. This chain's CDR3 is CASSSGGAFRGELFF. DNA of the CDR3: TGTGCCAGCAGTAGCGGGGGGGCCTTCCGCGGGGAGCTGTTTTTT.

This chain uses TRBV19 with TRBJ1-1, with D possibly matching TRBD1 (6 bases). CDR3 length: 15 amino acids. Germline V gene sequence: CDR1 LNHDA, CDR2 SQIVND (reference sequence). Trimming cost V 4 bases and J 3 bases, with 15 bases left between them. CDR3: CASSRYQGWDTEAFF. CDR3 in DNA: TGTGCCAGTAGTAGATACCAGGGGTGGGACACTGAAGCTTTCTTT.

This clone came up a few times. The chain combines TRBV14 with TRBJ2-1; 15 bases match TRBD2. V dropped 8 bases and J dropped 7; count of bases not matched to a gene: 6. Germline V gene lookup returns CDR1 SGHDN and CDR2 FVKESK. The CDR3 totals 15 residues. CDR3 DNA: TGTGCCAGCGGAGTCGGGACTAGCGGGGGGAATGAGCAGTTCTTC. Amino acid sequence: CASGVGTSGGNEQFF.

V usage is TRBV18 and J usage is TRBJ2-2; no clear D gene. The germline CDR1 and CDR2 sequences are KGHSH and LQKENI. This CDR3 contains 14 residues. V lost 2 bases to trimming and J lost 5 bases, with 9 bases between them. The CDR3 sequence is CASSPRHQTGELFF. As DNA, the CDR3 is TGTGCCAGCTCACCAAGACATCAGACCGGGGAGCTGTTTTTT.